This T cell receptor beta chain appears in the sequencing data of a study of T cells in narcolepsy. About the research overall: Patients with NT1 or NT2 and healthy control donors were enrolled. Study results and limitations: Autoreactive clone sequences were missing from some blood memory CD4+ repertoires. Same-patient CSF and blood CD4+ T cell clonotypes included HCRT-specific and TRIB2-specific autoreactive ones.

Sequencing used immunoSEQ multiplex PCR; TCRdb keeps in-frame clones, though not all of them. This table holds approximately 31,000 clones, approximately 80% found once. V lost 7 bases and J lost 9, with 16 bases in between. Germline CDR1 is SQVTM and CDR2 is ANQGSEA. The CDR3 spans 12 residues. Turning to this clone: Its antigen is currently unknown.

The sample consisted of CD45RA- memory CD4+ T cells from PBMCs. V and J are TRBV29-1 and TRBJ2-1; D possibly uses TRBD1 or TRBD2 (5 bases each). The sequence came from a human donor with narcolepsy. The CDR3 nucleotides are TGCAGCGGAGGCGTGGGGGACGCTGAGCAGTTCTTC. Translated, it gives CSGGVGDAEQFF.